A single sample is the source of the 23 T cell receptor beta chains below, sequenced in a study of cytomegalovirus exposure and HLA in healthy donors (dated by TCRdb to the late 2010s). Libraries were made using the immunoSEQ multiplex PCR assay. This is the immuneACCESS table as TCRdb keeps it, with only in-frame sequences that have V and J called. A part of the clones is gone; compared with another copy, unresolved V genes explain less than half, and the rest is unexplained. The sample table holds 45,000 to 65,000 clones, of which 89% were seen once. About 15% of the sample comes from the top ten. Sequencing was done on a sample of PBMCs. The receptors shown here come from a woman aged 18-30 years in good health and CMV-seronegative.

This chain links TRBV27 with TRBJ2-7; 8 bases line up with TRBD1. The CDR3 covers 18 residues. Germline V gene sequence: CDR1 MNHEY, CDR2 SMNVEV (reference sequence). After removal of 2 bases from V and 4 bases from J, the junction contained 16 bases not matched to a gene. This CDR3 reads CASSLRGRGQARNYEQYF. The CDR3 coding sequence is TGTGCCAGCAGTTTACGTGGTAGGGGACAGGCGCGTAATTACGAGCAGTACTTC.

This chain connects TRBV28 to TRBJ2-7; D may be TRBD2 (6 bases). The CDR3 covers 15 residues. Germline V gene lookup returns CDR1 MDHEN and CDR2 SYDVKM. Between the trimmed V and J ends, which lost 6 bases and 3 bases, there was a span of 18 bases. The CDR3 nucleotides are TGTGCCAGCAGACTTGTGGCTAGCGCTATCTACGAGCAGTACTTC. This codes for CASRLVASAIYEQYF.

This sequence joins TRBV5-1 and TRBJ1-6, with D possibly matching TRBD1 (5 bases). From germline, CDR1 is SGHRS and CDR2 YFSETQ. The V gene lost 1 base and the J gene lost 7 bases, with 15 bases spanning the gap. The CDR3 totals 16 residues. The CDR3: CASSLMRGVRNSPLHF. CDR3 bases: TGCGCCAGCAGCTTGATGCGGGGGGTCCGAAATTCACCCCTCCACTTT.

The gene calls are TRBV7-2 and TRBJ2-1, with TRBD1 matching 10 bases. CDR3 size: 16 residues. With V trimmed by 4 bases and J by 0 bases, 3 bases remained unmatched. The germline CDR1 and CDR2 sequences are SGHTA and FQGNSA. This CDR3 reads CASSSGTGASYNEQFF. CDR3 DNA: TGTGCCAGCAGCTCCGGGACAGGGGCCTCCTACAATGAGCAGTTCTTC.

J is TRBJ2-5 and V is TRBV11-3; 9 positions agree with TRBD1. The J segment lost 4 bases and the V segment lost 3 bases, leaving 3 bases of the junction unmatched. From germline, CDR1 is SGHNT and CDR2 YENEEA. The CDR3 runs 14 residues. The CDR3 coding sequence is TGTGCCAGCAGCTTCGGACAGGGGCGAGAGACCCAGTACTTC. Translation: CASSFGQGRETQYF.

The V and J genes are TRBV27 and TRBJ2-3; 7 positions match TRBD1. Germline values: CDR1 MNHEY, CDR2 SMNVEV (reference sequence). CDR3 length equals 14 residues. The V segment lost 3 bases and the J segment 7 bases; nucleotides outside the gene matches: 7. CDR3 region: CASSFGQVMHTQYF. The CDR3, as DNA: TGTGCCAGCAGTTTCGGACAGGTTATGCATACGCAGTATTTT.

V and J are TRBV5-6 and TRBJ2-7, with D perhaps TRBD2 (6 bases). There are 14 residues in the CDR3. Germline V gene sequence: CDR1 SGHDT, CDR2 YYEEEE. Trimming left V 1 base short and J 4 bases short, with 12 bases between. The CDR3 reads CASSLQGRRYEQYF. Here the CDR3 DNA reads TGTGCCAGCAGCTTGCAAGGGAGGAGGTACGAGCAGTACTTC.

CDR3 nucleotide sequence: TGTGCCAGCTCACCACCGAGGGACAACTACAATGAGCAGTTCTTC. This codes for CASSPPRDNYNEQFF. The V gene is TRBV18, the J gene TRBJ2-1, with D possibly TRBD1 on 6 matching bases. The V gene lost 0 bases and the J gene lost 3 bases, with 9 bases spanning the gap. This CDR3 comprises 15 residues. Germline lookup yields CDR1 KGHSH and CDR2 LQKENI.

The chain is built from TRBV9 and TRBJ2-2; a possible D gene is TRBD1 (5 bases). V gave up 4 bases and J gave up 0 bases, with 13 bases separating them. The CDR3 loop spans 16 amino acids. The germline V gene has CDR1 SGDLS and CDR2 YYNGEE. CDR3: CASSPRTSPNTGELFF. In nucleotides, the CDR3 is TGTGCCAGCAGCCCCCGGACATCCCCGAACACCGGGGAGCTGTTTTTT.

A single count supports this clone. The chain employs TRBV4-1 and TRBJ2-5; 14 bases align to TRBD2. This CDR3 has 18 residues. Germline lookup yields CDR1 MGHRA and CDR2 YSYEKL. V dropped 4 bases and J dropped 2; count of bases not matched to a gene: 9. CDR3 DNA sequence: TGCGCCAGCAGCCGCCAGACTAGCGGGGGGGCCTGGCAAGAGACCCAGTACTTC. Its protein is CASSRQTSGGAWQETQYF.

V gene TRBV28 combines with J gene TRBJ2-2; D call uncertain. The CDR3 covers 14 residues. Germline V gene sequence: CDR1 MDHEN, CDR2 SYDVKM. V dropped 2 bases and J dropped 13 bases, with 17 bases sitting between them. The CDR3 coding sequence is TGTGCCAGCAGTTTAGGGTCGGTAGCCTGGCGGCTGTTTTTT. Protein: CASSLGSVAWRLFF.

The CDR3 sequence: CASSPGYTEAFF. The CDR3 bases are TGTGCCAGTAGTCCGGGATACACTGAAGCTTTCTTT. The chain has TRBV19 and TRBJ1-1; D is undetermined. The CDR3 is 12 amino acids. CDR1 LNHDA and CDR2 SQIVND come from the germline V gene (reference sequence). The germline V and J ends were trimmed by 5 bases and 3 bases, with 7 bases remaining between them. Using reference TRBV19 and TRBJ1-1 for the parts outside the CDR3, the full variable domain is DGGITQSPKYLFRKEGQNVTLSCEQNLNHDAMYWYRQDPGQGLRLIYYSQIVNDFQKGDIAEGYSVSREKKESFPLTVTSAQKNPTAFYLCASSPGYTEAFFGQGTRLTVV.

The chain uses TRBV7-9 and TRBJ1-4; TRBD1 agrees at 11 bases. CDR1 is SEHNR and CDR2 is FQNEAQ in the germline V gene (reference sequence). CDR3 size: 17 residues. The trim removed 3 bases at V and 6 bases at J, leaving 9 bases unmatched. This chain's CDR3 is CASSLGIGQGAYEKLFF. The CDR3 DNA is TGTGCCAGCAGCTTGGGGATTGGACAGGGGGCTTATGAAAAACTGTTTTTT.

The chain recombines TRBV13 with TRBJ2-1, with 8 positions matching TRBD2. Trimming cost V 8 bases and J 5 bases; bases outside gene matches: 8. Looked up from germline, CDR1 is PRHDT and CDR2 is FYEKMQ (reference sequence). This CDR3 is built from 14 residues. The CDR3 DNA reads TGTGCCAGCCGGGCGGCGGGGGGCCACAATGAGCAGTTCTTC. Its translation is CASRAAGGHNEQFF.

V usage is TRBV5-8 and J usage is TRBJ1-2; TRBD1 is a possible D gene (5 bases). Germline loops: CDR1 SGHTS, CDR2 YDEGEE. Trimming removed 1 base at V and 5 bases at J, with 15 bases between. The CDR3 totals 15 residues. The CDR3 is CASSLLARVFYGYTF. In DNA form, the CDR3 reads TGTGCCAGCAGCTTGCTGGCCAGGGTTTTTTATGGCTACACCTTC.

This chain connects TRBV19 to TRBJ2-7; 10 bases match TRBD1. CDR1 is LNHDA, CDR2 SQIVND, per germline (reference sequence). The CDR3 has 16 amino acids. With 4 bases clipped from V and 4 bases from J, the junction kept 10 bases outside the gene matches. CDR3 nucleotides: TGTGCCAGTAGTACAGACCGGGACAGGGGATTTTACGAGCAGTACTTC. Translation: CASSTDRDRGFYEQYF. Complete variable domain (other parts from reference TRBV19 and TRBJ2-7): DGGITQSPKYLFRKEGQNVTLSCEQNLNHDAMYWYRQDPGQGLRLIYYSQIVNDFQKGDIAEGYSVSREKKESFPLTVTSAQKNPTAFYLCASSTDRDRGFYEQYFGPGTRLTVT.

Turning to this clone: Germline is not matched at one junction end, which may reflect a read error. This sequence joins TRBV2 and TRBJ1-2; 7 bases agree with TRBD1. This CDR3 is built from 8 residues. CDR1 and CDR2 from the germline V gene are SNHLY and FYNNEI. CDR3 sequence (DNA): TGTGCCAGCGGCAGGGGGGTTTTC. Amino acids: CASGRGVF.

This chain joins TRBV18 and TRBJ1-3; D is unresolved. This CDR3 spans 14 amino acids. Trimming pared 8 bases from V and 2 bases from J, leaving 13 bases between. CDR1 and CDR2 from the germline V gene are KGHSH and LQKENI. CDR3 region: CASTPGLAGNTIYF. As DNA, the CDR3 is TGTGCCAGCACCCCCGGTCTAGCTGGAAACACCATATATTTT.

The V call is TRBV28, the J call TRBJ2-7; TRBD1 matches at 10 bases. Per germline, CDR1 MDHEN and CDR2 SYDVKM. This CDR3 spans 16 amino acids. The J segment lost 3 bases and the V segment lost 4 bases, leaving 9 bases of the junction unmatched. The CDR3 coding sequence is TGTGCCAGCAGTTCCCCCCGGACAGGGGGAGGCTACGAGCAGTACTTC. It codes for CASSSPRTGGGYEQYF. The full variable domain, completed using reference TRBV28 and TRBJ2-7, is DVKVTQSSRYLVKRTGEKVFLECVQDMDHENMFWYRQDPGLGLRLIYFSYDVKMKEKGDIPEGYSVSREKKERFSLILESASTNQTSMYLCASSSPRTGGGYEQYFGPGTRLTVT.

The chain recombines TRBV5-4 with TRBJ2-5, with TRBD2 matching 10 bases. Per germline, CDR1 SGHNT and CDR2 YYREEE (reference sequence). After removal of 0 bases from V and 3 bases from J, the junction contained 2 bases not matched to a gene. The CDR3 contains 15 residues. CDR3 amino acids: CASSLGGLAEETQYF. The CDR3 nucleotides are TGTGCCAGCAGCTTGGGCGGACTAGCGGAAGAGACCCAGTACTTC.

V and J are TRBV6-5 and TRBJ2-5, with TRBD1 matching over 7 bases. The germline gives CDR1 MNHEY, CDR2 SVGAGI. The CDR3 runs 13 residues. The ends lost 7 bases at V and 4 bases at J; junction bases unmatched: 6. Here the CDR3 DNA reads TGTGCCAGCACGACAGGGATAGGAGAGACCCAGTACTTC. This sequence encodes CASTTGIGETQYF.

V is TRBV2 and J is TRBJ1-3, with TRBD1 matching 7 bases. CDR3 size: 18 residues. V gave up 7 bases and J gave up 3 bases; unmatched junction bases: 18. Per germline, CDR1 SNHLY and CDR2 FYNNEI. The CDR3 spells CASMEPRRPTGIGNTIYF. Here the CDR3 DNA reads TGTGCCAGCATGGAACCCCGACGTCCGACAGGGATTGGAAACACCATATATTTT.

The J gene is TRBJ2-5, the V gene TRBV2; no clear D gene. Germline V gives CDR1 SNHLY, CDR2 FYNNEI. The CDR3 consists of 13 residues. The V gene lost 5 bases and the J gene lost 2 bases, with 9 bases spanning the gap. The CDR3 nucleotides read TGTGCCAGCAGTCCAGACATACAAGAGACCCAGTACTTC. Translating gives CASSPDIQETQYF.